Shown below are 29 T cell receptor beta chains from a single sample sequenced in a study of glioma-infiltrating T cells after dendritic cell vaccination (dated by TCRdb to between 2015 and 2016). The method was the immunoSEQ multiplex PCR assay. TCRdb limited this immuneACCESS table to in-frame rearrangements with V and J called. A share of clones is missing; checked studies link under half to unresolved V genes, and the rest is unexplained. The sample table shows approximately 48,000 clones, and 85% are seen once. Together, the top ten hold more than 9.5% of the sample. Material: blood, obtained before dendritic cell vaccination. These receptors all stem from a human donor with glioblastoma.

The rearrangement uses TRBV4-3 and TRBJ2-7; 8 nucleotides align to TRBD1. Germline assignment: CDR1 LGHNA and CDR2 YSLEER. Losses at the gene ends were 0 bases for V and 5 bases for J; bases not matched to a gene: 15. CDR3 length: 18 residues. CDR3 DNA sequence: TGCGCCAGCAGCCAAGAAACGCCAGAGACAGGGGAAAGGAACGAGCAGTACTTC. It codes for CASSQETPETGERNEQYF.

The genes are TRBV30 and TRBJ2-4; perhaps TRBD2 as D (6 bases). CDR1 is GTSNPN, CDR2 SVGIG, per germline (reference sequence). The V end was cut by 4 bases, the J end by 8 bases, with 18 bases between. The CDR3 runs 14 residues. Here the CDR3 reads CAWKMGRGYDIQYF. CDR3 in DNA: TGTGCCTGGAAAATGGGACGGGGGTATGACATTCAGTACTTC.

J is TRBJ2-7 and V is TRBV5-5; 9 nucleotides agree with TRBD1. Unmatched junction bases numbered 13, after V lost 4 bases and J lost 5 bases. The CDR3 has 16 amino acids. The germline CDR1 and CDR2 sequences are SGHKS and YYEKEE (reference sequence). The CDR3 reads CASSPIRQGGSDEQYF. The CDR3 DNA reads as TGTGCCAGCAGCCCTATCCGACAGGGGGGGTCGGACGAGCAGTACTTC.

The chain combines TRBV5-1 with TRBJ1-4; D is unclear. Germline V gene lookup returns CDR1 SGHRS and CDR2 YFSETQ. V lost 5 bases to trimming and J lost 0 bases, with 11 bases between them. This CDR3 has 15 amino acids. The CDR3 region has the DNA TGCGCCAGCAGGCCCCGACTGGCAACTAATGAAAAACTGTTTTTT. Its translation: CASRPRLATNEKLFF.

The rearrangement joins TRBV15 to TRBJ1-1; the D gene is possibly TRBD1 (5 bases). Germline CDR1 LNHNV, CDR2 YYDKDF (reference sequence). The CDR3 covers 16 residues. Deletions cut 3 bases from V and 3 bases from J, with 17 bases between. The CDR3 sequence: CATSSLHRGLDTEAFF. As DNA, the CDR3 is TGTGCCACCAGCAGTTTGCATCGGGGGTTGGACACTGAAGCTTTCTTT.

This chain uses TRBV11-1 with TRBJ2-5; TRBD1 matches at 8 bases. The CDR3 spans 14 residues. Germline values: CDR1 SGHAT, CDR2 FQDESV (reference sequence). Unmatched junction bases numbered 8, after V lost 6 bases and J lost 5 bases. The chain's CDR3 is CASSKGQGDETQYF. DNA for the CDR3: TGTGCCAGCAGTAAAGGACAGGGTGATGAGACCCAGTACTTC.

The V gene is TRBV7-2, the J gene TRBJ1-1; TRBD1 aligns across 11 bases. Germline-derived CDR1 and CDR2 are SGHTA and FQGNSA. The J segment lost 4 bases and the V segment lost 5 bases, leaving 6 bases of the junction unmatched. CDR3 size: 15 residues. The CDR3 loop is CASSSPGTGGTEAFF. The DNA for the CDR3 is TGTGCCAGCAGCAGCCCCGGGACAGGGGGCACTGAAGCTTTCTTT.

This chain's CDR3 is CASSLGQGAPPWELFF. The DNA for the CDR3 is TGCGCCAGCAGCTTAGGGCAGGGGGCGCCCCCGTGGGAGCTGTTTTTT. The chain links TRBV5-1 to TRBJ2-2; 8 positions agree with TRBD1. The germline V gene encodes CDR1 SGHRS and CDR2 YFSETQ. The J segment lost 9 bases and the V segment lost 2 bases, leaving 12 bases of the junction unmatched. This CDR3 has 16 residues.

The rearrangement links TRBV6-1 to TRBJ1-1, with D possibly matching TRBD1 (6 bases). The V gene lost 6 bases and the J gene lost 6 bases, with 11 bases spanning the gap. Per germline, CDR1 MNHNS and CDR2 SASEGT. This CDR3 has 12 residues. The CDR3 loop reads CASRGGASEAFF. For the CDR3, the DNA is TGTGCCAGCAGAGGGGGGGCCTCTGAAGCTTTCTTT.

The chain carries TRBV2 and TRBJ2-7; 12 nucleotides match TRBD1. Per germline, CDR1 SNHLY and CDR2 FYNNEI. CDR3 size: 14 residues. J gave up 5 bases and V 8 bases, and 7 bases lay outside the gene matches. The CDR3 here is CASGAGTGGNEQYF. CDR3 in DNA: TGTGCCAGCGGTGCCGGGACAGGGGGCAACGAGCAGTACTTC.

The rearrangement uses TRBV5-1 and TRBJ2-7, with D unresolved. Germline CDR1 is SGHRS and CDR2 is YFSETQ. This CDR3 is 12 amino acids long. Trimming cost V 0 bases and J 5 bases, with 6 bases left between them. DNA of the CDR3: TGCGCCAGCAGCTTGGTCGAGAACGAGCAGTACTTC. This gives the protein CASSLVENEQYF.

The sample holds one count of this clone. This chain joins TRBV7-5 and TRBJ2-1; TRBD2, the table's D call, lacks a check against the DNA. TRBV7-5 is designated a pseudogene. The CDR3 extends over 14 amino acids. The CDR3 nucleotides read TGTGCCAGAAGCTTAGGACTAAACCGCTATGAGCAGTTCTTC. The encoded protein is CARSLGLNRYEQFF.

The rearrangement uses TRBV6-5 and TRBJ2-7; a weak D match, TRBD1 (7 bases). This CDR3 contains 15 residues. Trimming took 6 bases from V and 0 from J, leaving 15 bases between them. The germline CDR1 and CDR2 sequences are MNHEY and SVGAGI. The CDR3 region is CASSPPGGSSYEQYF. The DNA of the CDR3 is TGTGCCAGCAGCCCTCCAGGGGGGAGCTCCTACGAGCAGTACTTC.

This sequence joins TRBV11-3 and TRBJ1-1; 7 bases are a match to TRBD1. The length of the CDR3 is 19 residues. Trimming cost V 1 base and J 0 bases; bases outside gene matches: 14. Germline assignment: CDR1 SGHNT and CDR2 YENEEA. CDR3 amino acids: CASSLGGPRGWGMNTEAFF. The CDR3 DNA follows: TGTGCCAGCAGCTTAGGAGGCCCCAGGGGGTGGGGTATGAACACTGAAGCTTTCTTT.

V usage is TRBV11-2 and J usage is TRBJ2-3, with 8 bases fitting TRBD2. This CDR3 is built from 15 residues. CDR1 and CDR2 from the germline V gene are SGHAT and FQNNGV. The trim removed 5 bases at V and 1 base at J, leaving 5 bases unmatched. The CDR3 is CASSIRAGGTDTQYF. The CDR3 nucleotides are TGTGCCAGCAGCATCCGAGCGGGGGGCACAGATACGCAGTATTTT. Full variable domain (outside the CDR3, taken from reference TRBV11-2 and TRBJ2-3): EAGVAQSPRYKIIEKRQSVAFWCNPISGHATLYWYQQILGQGPKLLIQFQNNGVVDDSQLPKDRFSAERLKGVDSTLKIQPAKLEDSAVYLCASSIRAGGTDTQYFGPGTRLTVL.

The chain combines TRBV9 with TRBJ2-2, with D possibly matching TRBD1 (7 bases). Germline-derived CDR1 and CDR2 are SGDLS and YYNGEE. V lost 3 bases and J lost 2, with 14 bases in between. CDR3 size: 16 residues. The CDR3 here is CASSEGAGFNTGELFF. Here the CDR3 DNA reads TGTGCCAGCAGCGAGGGGGCGGGATTTAACACCGGGGAGCTGTTTTTT.

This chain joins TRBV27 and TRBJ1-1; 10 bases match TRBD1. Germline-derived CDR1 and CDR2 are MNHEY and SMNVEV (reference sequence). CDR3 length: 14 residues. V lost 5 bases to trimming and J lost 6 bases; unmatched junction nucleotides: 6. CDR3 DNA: TGTGCCAGCAGTAAGGGACAGGGGACCTCTGAAGCTTTCTTT. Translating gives CASSKGQGTSEAFF.

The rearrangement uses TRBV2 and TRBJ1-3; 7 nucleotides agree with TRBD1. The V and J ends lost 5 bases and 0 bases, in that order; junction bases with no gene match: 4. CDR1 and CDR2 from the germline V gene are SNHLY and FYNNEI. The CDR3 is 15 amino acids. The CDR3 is CASSKGQTSGNTIYF. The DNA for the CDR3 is TGTGCCAGCAGTAAGGGACAGACCTCTGGAAACACCATATATTTT.

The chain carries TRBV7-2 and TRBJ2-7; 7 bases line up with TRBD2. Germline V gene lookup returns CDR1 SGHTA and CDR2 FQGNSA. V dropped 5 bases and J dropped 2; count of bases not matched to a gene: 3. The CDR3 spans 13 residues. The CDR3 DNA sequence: TGTGCCAGCAGCACCGGGGGGACCTACGAGCAGTACTTC. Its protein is CASSTGGTYEQYF.

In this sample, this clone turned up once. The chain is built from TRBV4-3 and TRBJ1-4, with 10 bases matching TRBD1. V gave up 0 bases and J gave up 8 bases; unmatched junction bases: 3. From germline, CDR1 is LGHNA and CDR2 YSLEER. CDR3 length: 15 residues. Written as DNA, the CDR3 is TGCGCCAGCAGCCAAGAGGGACAGGGGTACGAAAAACTGTTTTTT. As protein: CASSQEGQGYEKLFF.

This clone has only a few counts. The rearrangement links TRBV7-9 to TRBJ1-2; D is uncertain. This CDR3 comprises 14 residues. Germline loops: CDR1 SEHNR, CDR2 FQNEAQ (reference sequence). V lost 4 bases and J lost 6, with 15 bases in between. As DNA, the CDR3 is TGTGCCAGCAGCTACGCCCAACATGCCCATGGCTACACCTTC. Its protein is CASSYAQHAHGYTF.

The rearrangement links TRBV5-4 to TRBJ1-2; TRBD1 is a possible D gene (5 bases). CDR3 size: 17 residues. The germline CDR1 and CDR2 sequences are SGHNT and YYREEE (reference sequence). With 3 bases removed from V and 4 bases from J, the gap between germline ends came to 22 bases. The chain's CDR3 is CASSYGQKETRIYGYTF. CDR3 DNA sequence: TGTGCCAGCAGCTATGGACAAAAAGAGACCAGGATCTATGGCTACACCTTC.

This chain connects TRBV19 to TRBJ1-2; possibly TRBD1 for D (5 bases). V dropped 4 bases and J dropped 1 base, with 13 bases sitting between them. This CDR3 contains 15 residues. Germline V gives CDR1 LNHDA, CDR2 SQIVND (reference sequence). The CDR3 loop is CASSKARGFNYGYTF. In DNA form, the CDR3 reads TGTGCCAGTAGTAAGGCGCGGGGCTTTAACTATGGCTACACCTTC.

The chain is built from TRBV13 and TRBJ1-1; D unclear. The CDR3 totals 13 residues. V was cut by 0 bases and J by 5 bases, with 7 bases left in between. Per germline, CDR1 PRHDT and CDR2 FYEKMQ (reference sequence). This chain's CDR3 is CASSLGEGTEAFF. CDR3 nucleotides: TGTGCCAGCAGCTTAGGGGAGGGAACTGAAGCTTTCTTT. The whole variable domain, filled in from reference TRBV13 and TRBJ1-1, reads AAGVIQSPRHLIKEKRETATLKCYPIPRHDTVYWYQQGPGQDPQFLISFYEKMQSDKGSIPDRFSAQQFSDYHSELNMSSLELGDSALYFCASSLGEGTEAFFGQGTRLTVV.

This CDR3 reads CAWGQGRKDTEAFF. CDR3 nucleotide sequence: TGTGCCTGGGGACAGGGAAGGAAGGACACTGAAGCTTTCTTT. The chain carries TRBV30 and TRBJ1-1; 8 bases are shared with TRBD1. Trimming at V came to 5 bases and at J to 3 bases, leaving 8 bases not matched to a gene. This CDR3 has 14 residues. Per the germline V gene, CDR1 is GTSNPN and CDR2 is SVGIG (reference sequence).

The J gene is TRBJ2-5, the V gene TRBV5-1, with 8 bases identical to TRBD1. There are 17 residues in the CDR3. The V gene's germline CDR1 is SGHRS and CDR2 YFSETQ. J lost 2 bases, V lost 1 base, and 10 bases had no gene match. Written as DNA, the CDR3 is TGCGCCAGCAGCTTGACAGTTGCAGGGGGCGGACAAGAGACCCAGTACTTC. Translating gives CASSLTVAGGGQETQYF.

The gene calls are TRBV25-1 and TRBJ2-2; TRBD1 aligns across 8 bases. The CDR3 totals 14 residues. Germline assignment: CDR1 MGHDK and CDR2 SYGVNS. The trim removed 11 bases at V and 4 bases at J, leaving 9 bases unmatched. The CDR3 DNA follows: TGTGCCTCTACCCAGGGGGCGAGCACCGGGGAGCTGTTTTTT. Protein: CASTQGASTGELFF.

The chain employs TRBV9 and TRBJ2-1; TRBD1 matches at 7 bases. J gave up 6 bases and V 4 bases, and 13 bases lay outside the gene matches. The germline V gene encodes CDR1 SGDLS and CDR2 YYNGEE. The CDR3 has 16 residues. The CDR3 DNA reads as TGTGCCAGCAGCACCGATCCCAGGGGGAAAGGCAATGAGCAGTTCTTC. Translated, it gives CASSTDPRGKGNEQFF.

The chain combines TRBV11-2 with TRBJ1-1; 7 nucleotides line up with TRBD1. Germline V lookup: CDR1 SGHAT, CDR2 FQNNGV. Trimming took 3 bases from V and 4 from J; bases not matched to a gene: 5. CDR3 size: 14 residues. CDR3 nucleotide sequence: TGTGCCAGCAGCTTCAGGGGGTTCGGCACTGAAGCTTTCTTT. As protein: CASSFRGFGTEAFF.